This T cell receptor (beta chain) was captured in a study of shared clonotypes between healthy human individuals. TCRdb's copy holds only in-frame clones and misses some; the assay was immunoSEQ multiplex PCR. The sample shows more than 2,000,000 clones, over 90% of them seen only once. With regard to this clone: Its specificity is not known. Other nucleotide sequences in the sample specify the same CDR3.

Study results and limitations: Only blood samples were collected, and tissue repertoires likely differ. Sharing across four donors was highest in naive CD4 (roughly 5%) and lowest in memory CD8 (around 0.4%).

The TCR originated in a young man in good health. Some clones in this sample may be carry-over from other donors' samples. The sample was naive CD4+ T cells from PBMCs. As for subset: CD45RA+ positively selected.

CDR3 nucleotide sequence: TGTGCCAGCAGCCCGAGCTCCTACAATGAGCAGTTCTTC. Translation: CASSPSSYNEQFF. V usage is TRBV2 and J usage is TRBJ2-1; D is ambiguous. Germline values: CDR1 SNHLY, CDR2 FYNNEI. V lost 6 bases to trimming and J lost 0 bases, with 6 bases between them. The CDR3 sequence is 13 residues long.